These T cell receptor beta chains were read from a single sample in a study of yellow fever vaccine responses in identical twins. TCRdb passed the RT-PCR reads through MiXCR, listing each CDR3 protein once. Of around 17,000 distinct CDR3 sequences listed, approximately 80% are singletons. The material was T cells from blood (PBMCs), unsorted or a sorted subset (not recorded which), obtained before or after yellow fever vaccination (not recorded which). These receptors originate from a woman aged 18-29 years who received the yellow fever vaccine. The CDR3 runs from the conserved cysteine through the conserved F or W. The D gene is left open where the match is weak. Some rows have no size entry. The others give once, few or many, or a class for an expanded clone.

CASSLESSGSYNEQFF,TGCGCCAGCAGCTTGGAGTCTAGCGGCTCCTACAATGAGCAGTTCTTC,TRBD2,-,TRBV5-1,TRBJ2-1
CASSDRVYIYGYTF,TGTGCCAGCAGTGACAGGGTTTATATTTATGGCTACACCTTC,-,-,TRBV6-4,TRBJ1-2
CASSSGSYEQYF,TGTGCCAGTAGCTCCGGATCTTACGAGCAGTACTTC,-,-,TRBV19,TRBJ2-7
CSVGLRTGDERYNQPQHF,TGCAGCGTTGGGCTTCGGACAGGGGATGAAAGGTACAATCAGCCCCAGCATTTT,TRBD1,-,TRBV29-1,TRBJ1-5
CASSFALGEDTQYF,TGTGCCAGCAGCTTCGCCCTGGGGGAAGATACGCAGTATTTT,-,-,TRBV7-9,TRBJ2-3
CASSHSGTGSYNEQFF,TGTGCCAGCAGCCATTCCGGGACGGGCTCCTACAATGAGCAGTTCTTC,-,-,TRBV3-1,TRBJ2-1
CASRIQGYEQYF,TGTGCCAGCAGGATTCAGGGGTACGAGCAGTACTTC,-,few,TRBV2,TRBJ2-7
CASRPGDQPQHF,TGTGCCAGCAGACCAGGGGATCAGCCCCAGCATTTT,-,-,TRBV12-3/TRBV12-4,TRBJ1-5
CASSLELAGLYEQYF,TGCGCCAGCAGCTTGGAACTAGCGGGACTCTACGAGCAGTACTTC,TRBD2,-,TRBV5-1,TRBJ2-7
CASPGGPAPNEQFF,TGTGCCAGCCCTGGGGGACCGGCCCCCAATGAGCAGTTCTTC,-,-,TRBV7-2,TRBJ2-1
CASRRSTGEVNQPQHF,TGTGCCAGCAGACGATCCACAGGGGAGGTCAATCAGCCCCAGCATTTT,TRBD1,-,TRBV6-1,TRBJ1-5
CASSLRPSGSHEQFF,TGTGCCAGCAGCTTACGCCCTAGCGGGAGCCATGAGCAGTTCTTC,TRBD2,once,TRBV11-3,TRBJ2-1
CASSSIATGADTQYF,TGTGCCAGCAGCTCCATCGCGACAGGGGCAGATACGCAGTATTTT,TRBD1,-,TRBV11-3,TRBJ2-3
CASSQGLAGNSYEQYF,TGCGCCAGCAGCCAAGGACTAGCGGGAAACTCCTACGAGCAGTACTTC,TRBD2,-,TRBV4-1,TRBJ2-7
CASSQEWDKQRGNTIYF,TGCGCCAGCAGTCAAGAATGGGACAAGCAAAGGGGAAACACCATATATTTT,-,-,TRBV23-1,TRBJ1-3
CASSFAGALTVAQYF,TGTGCCAGCAGTTTCGCCGGGGCCCTTACCGTTGCGCAGTACTTC,-,-,TRBV2,TRBJ2-7
CASSEGPGTSGYEQYF,TGTGCCAGCAGTGAAGGGCCCGGGACTAGCGGCTACGAGCAGTACTTC,TRBD2,-,TRBV2,TRBJ2-7
CSGLTGGGETQYF,TGCAGCGGCCTAACAGGGGGCGGAGAGACCCAGTACTTC,TRBD1,-,TRBV29-1,TRBJ2-5
CASSVQGNGGYTF,TGTGCCAGCAGCGTGCAGGGAAACGGAGGCTACACCTTC,-,-,TRBV9,TRBJ1-2
CASSPPGVEQFF,TGTGCCAGCAGCCCCCCGGGGGTGGAGCAGTTCTTC,-,-,TRBV9,TRBJ2-1